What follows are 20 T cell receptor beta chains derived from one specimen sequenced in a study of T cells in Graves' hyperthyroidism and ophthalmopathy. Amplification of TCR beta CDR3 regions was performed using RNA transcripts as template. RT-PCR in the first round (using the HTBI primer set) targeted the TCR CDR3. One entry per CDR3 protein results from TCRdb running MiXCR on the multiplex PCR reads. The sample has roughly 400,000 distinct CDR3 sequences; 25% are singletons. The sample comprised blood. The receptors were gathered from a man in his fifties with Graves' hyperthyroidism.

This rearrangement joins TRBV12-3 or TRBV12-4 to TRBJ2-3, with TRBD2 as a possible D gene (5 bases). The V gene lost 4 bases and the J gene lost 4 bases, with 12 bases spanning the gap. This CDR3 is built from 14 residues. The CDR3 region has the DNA TGTGCCAGCAGTTATCGGACTGCCTCAGATACGCAGTATTTT. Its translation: CASSYRTASDTQYF.

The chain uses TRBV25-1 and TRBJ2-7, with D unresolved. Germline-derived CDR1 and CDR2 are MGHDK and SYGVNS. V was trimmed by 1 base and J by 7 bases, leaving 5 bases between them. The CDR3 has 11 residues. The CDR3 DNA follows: TGTGCCAGCAGTGAATTGGGGGAGCAGTACTTC. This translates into CASSELGEQYF.

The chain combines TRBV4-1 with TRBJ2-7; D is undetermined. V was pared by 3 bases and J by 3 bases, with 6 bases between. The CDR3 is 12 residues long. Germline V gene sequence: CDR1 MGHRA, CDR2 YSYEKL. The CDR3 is CASSHPDYEQYF. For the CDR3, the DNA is TGCGCCAGCAGCCATCCGGACTACGAGCAGTACTTC.

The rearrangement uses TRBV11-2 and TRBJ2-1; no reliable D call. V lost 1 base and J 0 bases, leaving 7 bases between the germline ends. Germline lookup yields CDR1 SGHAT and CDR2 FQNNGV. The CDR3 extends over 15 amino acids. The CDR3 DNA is TGTGCCAGCAGCTTAGTTGTGAGCTCCTACAATGAGCAGTTCTTC. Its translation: CASSLVVSSYNEQFF.

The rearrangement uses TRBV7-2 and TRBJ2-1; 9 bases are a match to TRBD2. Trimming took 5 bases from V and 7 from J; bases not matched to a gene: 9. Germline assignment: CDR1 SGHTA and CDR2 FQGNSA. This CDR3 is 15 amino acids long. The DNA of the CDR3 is TGTGCCAGCAGCCTGGTAGCGGGAGCGGGGAATGAGCAGTTCTTC. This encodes CASSLVAGAGNEQFF.

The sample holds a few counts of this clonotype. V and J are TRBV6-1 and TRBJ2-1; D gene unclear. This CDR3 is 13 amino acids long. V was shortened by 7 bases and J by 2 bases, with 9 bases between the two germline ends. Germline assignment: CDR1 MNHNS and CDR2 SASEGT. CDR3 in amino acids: CASTHPAYNEQFF. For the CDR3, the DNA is TGTGCCAGCACCCACCCGGCCTACAATGAGCAGTTCTTC.

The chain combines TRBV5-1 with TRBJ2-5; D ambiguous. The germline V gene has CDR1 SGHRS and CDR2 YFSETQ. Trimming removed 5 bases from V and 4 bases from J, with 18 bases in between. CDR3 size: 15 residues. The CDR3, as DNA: TGCGCCAGCAGAGATGTGACCCGGGTATTAGAGACCCAGTACTTC. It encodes CASRDVTRVLETQYF.

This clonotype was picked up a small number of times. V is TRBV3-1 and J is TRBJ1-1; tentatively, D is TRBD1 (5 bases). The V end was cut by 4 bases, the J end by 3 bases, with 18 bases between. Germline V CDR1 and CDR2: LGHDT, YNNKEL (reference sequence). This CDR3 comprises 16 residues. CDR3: CASSLQITGLDTEAFF. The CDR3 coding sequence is TGTGCCAGCAGCCTTCAGATAACGGGGCTAGACACTGAAGCTTTCTTT.

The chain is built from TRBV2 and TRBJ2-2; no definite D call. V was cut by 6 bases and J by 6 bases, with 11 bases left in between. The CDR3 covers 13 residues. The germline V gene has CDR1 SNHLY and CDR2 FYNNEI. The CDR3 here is CASRRTISGELFF. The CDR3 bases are TGTGCCAGCAGGAGAACCATATCCGGGGAGCTGTTTTTT.

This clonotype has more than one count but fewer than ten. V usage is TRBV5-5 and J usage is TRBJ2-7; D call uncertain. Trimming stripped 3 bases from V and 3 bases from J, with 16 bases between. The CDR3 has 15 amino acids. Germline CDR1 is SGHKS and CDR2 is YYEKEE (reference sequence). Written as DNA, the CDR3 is TGTGCCAGCAGCTCGACGACAAGGGCAGTCTACGAGCAGTACTTC. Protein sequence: CASSSTTRAVYEQYF.

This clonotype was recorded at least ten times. The CDR3 DNA is TGTGCCAGTCTAGCGGGAGGGACAGATACGCAGTATTTT. Translated: CASLAGGTDTQYF. The rearrangement uses TRBV28 and TRBJ2-3; 12 positions agree with TRBD2. The CDR3 spans 13 residues. V shed 9 bases, J shed 3 bases, and the junction held 1 base outside the gene matches. Germline lookup yields CDR1 MDHEN and CDR2 SYDVKM.

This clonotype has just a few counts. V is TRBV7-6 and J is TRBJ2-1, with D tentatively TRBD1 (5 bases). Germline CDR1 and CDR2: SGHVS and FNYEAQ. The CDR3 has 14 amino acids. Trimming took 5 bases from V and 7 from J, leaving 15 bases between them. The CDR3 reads CASSGERGGNEQFF. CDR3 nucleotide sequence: TGTGCCAGCAGCGGTGAAAGGGGTGGGAATGAGCAGTTCTTC. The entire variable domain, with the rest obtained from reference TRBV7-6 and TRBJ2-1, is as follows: GAGVSQSPRYKVTKRGQDVALRCDPISGHVSLYWYRQALGQGPEFLTYFNYEAQQDKSGLPNDRFSAERPEGSISTLTIQRTEQRDSAMYRCASSGERGGNEQFFGPGTRLTVL.

The CDR3 protein is CAWTAGGPDEQFF. CDR3 in DNA: TGTGCCTGGACAGCGGGAGGGCCTGACGAGCAGTTCTTC. The chain links TRBV30 to TRBJ2-7, with TRBD2 identical over 10 bases. Judging by the DNA end, TRBJ2-1 fits better; the J call may be wrong. Germline CDR1 is GTSNPN and CDR2 is SVGIG (reference sequence). The CDR3 is 13 residues long.

CDR3 loop: CASSGGAGATGELFF. CDR3 bases: TGTGCCAGCAGCGGGGGGGCGGGAGCTACCGGGGAGCTGTTTTTT. The chain is built from TRBV11-2 and TRBJ2-2; D is possibly TRBD2 (7 bases). The germline V gene has CDR1 SGHAT and CDR2 FQNNGV. V gave up 5 bases and J gave up 5 bases, with 15 bases separating them. The CDR3 runs 15 residues.

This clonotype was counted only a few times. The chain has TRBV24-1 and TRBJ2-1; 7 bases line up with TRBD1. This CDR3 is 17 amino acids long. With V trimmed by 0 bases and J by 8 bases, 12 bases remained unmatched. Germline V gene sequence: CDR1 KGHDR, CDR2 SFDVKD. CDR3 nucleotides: TGTGCCACCAGTGATTTGAGGGACAGCTCCCCTCTGGATGAGCAGTTCTTC. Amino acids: CATSDLRDSSPLDEQFF.

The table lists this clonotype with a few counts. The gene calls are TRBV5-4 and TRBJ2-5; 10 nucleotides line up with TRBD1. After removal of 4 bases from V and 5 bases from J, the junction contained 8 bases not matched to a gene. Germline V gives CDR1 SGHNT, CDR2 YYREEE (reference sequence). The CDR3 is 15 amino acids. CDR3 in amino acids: CASSTWDRGSETQYF. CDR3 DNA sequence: TGTGCCAGCAGCACCTGGGACAGGGGATCTGAGACCCAGTACTTC. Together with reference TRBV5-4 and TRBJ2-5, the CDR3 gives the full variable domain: ETGVTQSPTHLIKTRGQQVTLRCSSQSGHNTVSWYQQALGQGPQFIFQYYREEENGRGNFPPRFSGLQFPNYSSELNVNALELDDSALYLCASSTWDRGSETQYFGPGTRLLVL.

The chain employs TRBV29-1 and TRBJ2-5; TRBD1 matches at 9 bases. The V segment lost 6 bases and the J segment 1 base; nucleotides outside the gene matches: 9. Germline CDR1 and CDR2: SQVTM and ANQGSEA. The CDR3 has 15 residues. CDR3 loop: CSVAPGQGGQETQYF. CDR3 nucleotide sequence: TGCAGCGTAGCCCCGGGACAGGGCGGCCAAGAGACCCAGTACTTC.

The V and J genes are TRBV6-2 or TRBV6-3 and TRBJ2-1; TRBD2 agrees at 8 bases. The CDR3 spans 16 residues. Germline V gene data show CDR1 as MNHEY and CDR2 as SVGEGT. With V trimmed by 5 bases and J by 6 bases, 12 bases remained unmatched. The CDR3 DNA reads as TGTGCCAGCAGTATAAATAGCGGGATGGGGGGCAATGAGCAGTTCTTC. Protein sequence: CASSINSGMGGNEQFF.

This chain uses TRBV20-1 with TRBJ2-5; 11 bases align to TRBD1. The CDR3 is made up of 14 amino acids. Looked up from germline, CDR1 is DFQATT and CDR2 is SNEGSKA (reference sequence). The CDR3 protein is CTPGGTGGRETQYF. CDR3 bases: TGCACTCCCGGGGGGACAGGGGGGCGAGAGACCCAGTACTTC.

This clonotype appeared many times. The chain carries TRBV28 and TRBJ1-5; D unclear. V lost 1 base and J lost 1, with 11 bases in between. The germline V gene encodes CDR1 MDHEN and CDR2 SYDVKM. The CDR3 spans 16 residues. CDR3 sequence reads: CASSLSAVSSNQPQHF. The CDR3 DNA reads TGTGCCAGCAGTTTATCGGCCGTGTCCAGCAATCAGCCCCAGCATTTT.